These 20 T cell receptor beta chains share one sample of origin, sequenced in a study of blood T cell repertoires in COVID-19. Libraries were prepared by immunoSEQ multiplex PCR; TCRdb keeps only in-frame clonotypes and omits some of them. The repertoire holds approximately 300,000 clones, with 90% as singletons. The sequencing input was peripheral blood. The receptors originated from a middle-aged woman with COVID-19, enrolled during active disease.

The rearrangement links TRBV11-2 to TRBJ2-7, with 9 bases lining up with TRBD1. Trimming at V came to 5 bases and at J to 6 bases, leaving 11 bases not matched to a gene. Germline CDR1 is SGHAT and CDR2 is FQNNGV. This CDR3 is built from 15 residues. The CDR3 nucleotides are TGTGCCAGCAGCCTAGTCTGGGACAGGGTGAGCGAGCAGTACTTC. Protein product: CASSLVWDRVSEQYF.

The chain carries TRBV6-6 and TRBJ1-1; tentative D call: TRBD1 (6 bases). This CDR3 contains 15 residues. CDR1 is MNHNY, CDR2 SVGAGI, per germline (reference sequence). With 7 bases removed from V and 2 bases from J, the gap between germline ends came to 17 bases. The CDR3 sequence: CASNPTGLSNTEAFF. The CDR3 region has the DNA TGTGCCAGCAATCCGACAGGCCTCTCAAACACTGAAGCTTTCTTT.

V usage is TRBV19 and J usage is TRBJ1-2; the D gene is possibly TRBD1 (6 bases). Germline V lookup: CDR1 LNHDA, CDR2 SQIVND (reference sequence). V was clipped by 3 bases and J by 4 bases, with 18 bases between them. The CDR3 extends over 16 amino acids. The CDR3 DNA is TGTGCCAGTAGTATGGACAGCCGACCCTATGGCTATGGCTACACCTTC. Protein: CASSMDSRPYGYGYTF.

The CDR3 spells CASSERPGQGAARSNQPQHF. The CDR3 nucleotides are TGTGCCAGTAGCGAAAGACCGGGACAGGGGGCGGCTCGGAGCAATCAGCCCCAGCATTTT. The V and J genes are TRBV19 and TRBJ1-5; 12 bases match TRBD1. The V gene end was trimmed by 6 bases and the J gene end by 1 base; junction bases not matched to a gene: 16. The CDR3 has 20 residues. Germline lookup yields CDR1 LNHDA and CDR2 SQIVND (reference sequence).

This sequence joins TRBV25-1 and TRBJ1-5; 11 bases match TRBD1. The CDR3 has 17 amino acids. The ends lost 4 bases at V and 0 bases at J; junction bases unmatched: 5. Germline CDR1 MGHDK, CDR2 SYGVNS. In nucleotides, the CDR3 is TGTGCCAGCAGTGGAGGGACAGGGGGTAATAGCAATCAGCCCCAGCATTTT. Protein: CASSGGTGGNSNQPQHF.

The rearrangement joins TRBV28 to TRBJ2-2, with unresolved D. The ends were cut back, 7 bases at V and 4 bases at J, with 16 bases in the middle. Germline V gene lookup returns CDR1 MDHEN and CDR2 SYDVKM. This CDR3 is built from 15 residues. In nucleotides, the CDR3 is TGTGCCAGCACCCCTGAGACCTGGAGCACCGGGGAGCTGTTTTTT. Residues: CASTPETWSTGELFF.

The rearrangement uses TRBV5-1 and TRBJ2-4; 7 bases fit TRBD1. J was trimmed by 4 bases and V by 4 bases; bases with no gene match: 8. Germline lookup yields CDR1 SGHRS and CDR2 YFSETQ. CDR3 length: 15 amino acids. The CDR3 DNA reads TGCGCCAGCAGCACCTCTACAGGGGTTAAAAACATTCAGTACTTC. Its protein product is CASSTSTGVKNIQYF. Full variable domain (outside the CDR3, taken from reference TRBV5-1 and TRBJ2-4): KAGVTQTPRYLIKTRGQQVTLSCSPISGHRSVSWYQQTPGQGLQFLFEYFSETQRNKGNFPGRFSGRQFSNSRSEMNVSTLELGDSALYLCASSTSTGVKNIQYFGAGTRLSVL.

This chain uses TRBV3-1 (or the pseudogene TRBV3-2) with TRBJ2-5, with D maybe TRBD1 (5 bases). The CDR3 has 13 residues. The V gene's germline CDR1 is LGHDT and CDR2 YNNKEL (reference sequence). Trimming stripped 4 bases from V and 3 bases from J, with 9 bases between. This chain's CDR3 is CASSRRVEETQYF. The CDR3, as DNA: TGTGCCAGCAGCCGCAGGGTCGAAGAGACCCAGTACTTC.

This clone came up a few times. The chain joins TRBV28 to TRBJ1-2; D is possibly TRBD1 (5 bases). CDR3 length: 12 amino acids. CDR1 and CDR2 from the germline V gene are MDHEN and SYDVKM. CDR3 sequence (DNA): TGTGCGGGCGGGGGATTTAACTATGGCTACACCTTC. It is translated as CAGGGFNYGYTF.

The chain carries TRBV15 and TRBJ1-6, with D possibly matching TRBD1 (5 bases). The V and J ends lost 9 bases and 7 bases respectively, with 16 bases between them. The CDR3 extends over 14 amino acids. The germline gives CDR1 LNHNV, CDR2 YYDKDF (reference sequence). The CDR3 DNA reads as TGTGCCACTCAAACACAGGTCGCCAATTCACCCCTCCACTTT. Its protein product is CATQTQVANSPLHF. The variable domain in full, completed from reference TRBV15 and TRBJ1-6, reads DAMVIQNPRYQVTQFGKPVTLSCSQTLNHNVMYWYQQKSSQAPKLLFHYYDKDFNNEADTPDNFQSRRPNTSFCFLDIRSPGLGDTAMYLCATQTQVANSPLHFGNGTRLTVT.

The chain couples TRBV28 to TRBJ1-2; D ambiguous. Germline assignment: CDR1 MDHEN and CDR2 SYDVKM. This CDR3 is built from 13 residues. V lost 4 bases to trimming and J lost 1 base, with 7 bases between them. DNA of the CDR3: TGTGCCAGCAGTTACGGTAATAACTATGGCTACACCTTC. This encodes CASSYGNNYGYTF.

As to this clone: One junction end does not reproduce the germline sequence, and a read error may be involved. This chain uses TRBV11-2 with TRBJ1-1; the D gene is possibly TRBD1 (6 bases). There are 17 residues in the CDR3. CDR1 is SGHAT, CDR2 FQNNGV, per germline. Written as DNA, the CDR3 is TGTGTCAGCAGCGGTTTTGCGTCAGGGGTTGTGAACACTGAAGCTTTCTTT. Protein: CVSSGFASGVVNTEAFF.

The chain has TRBV5-4 and TRBJ2-2; TRBD1 might be the D (5 bases). The CDR3 extends over 15 amino acids. With 9 bases removed from V and 4 bases from J, the gap between germline ends came to 19 bases. Germline CDR1 SGHNT, CDR2 YYREEE (reference sequence). The CDR3 protein is CATQLTALPTGELFF. The CDR3 nucleotides are TGTGCCACCCAACTGACAGCCCTGCCCACCGGGGAGCTGTTTTTT.

V and J are TRBV7-2 and TRBJ1-1; D ambiguous. Germline V gene lookup returns CDR1 SGHTA and CDR2 FQGNSA. The CDR3 is made up of 15 amino acids. The V end was cut by 1 base, the J end by 1 base, with 10 bases between. Written as DNA, the CDR3 is TGTGCCAGCAGCTTAGGGGGAGTAGCGAACACTGAAGCTTTCTTT. Its translation is CASSLGGVANTEAFF.

The chain recombines TRBV6-1 with TRBJ1-5; 9 nucleotides agree with TRBD1. Germline-derived CDR1 and CDR2 are MNHNS and SASEGT. This CDR3 region has 16 residues. Trimming cost V 3 bases and J 7 bases; bases outside gene matches: 10. The CDR3 sequence: CASSDPGTGMGQPQHF. For the CDR3, the DNA is TGTGCCAGCAGTGACCCGGGGACAGGGATGGGCCAGCCCCAGCATTTT.

The V gene is TRBV5-1, the J gene TRBJ1-1; 8 positions agree with TRBD1. The CDR3 covers 21 residues. Trimming at V came to 0 bases and at J to 0 bases, leaving 19 bases not matched to a gene. Germline lookup yields CDR1 SGHRS and CDR2 YFSETQ. The CDR3 DNA sequence: TGCGCCAGCAGCTTGGCCAGGGCAGGGGGCAAAGGGTCACGGATGAACACTGAAGCTTTCTTT. Translation gives CASSLARAGGKGSRMNTEAFF.

The CDR3 reads CASSQGLVTEAFF. The CDR3, as DNA: TGTGCCAGCAGCCAGGGGTTGGTCACTGAAGCTTTCTTT. The J gene is TRBJ1-1, the V gene TRBV12-3 or TRBV12-4, with D possibly matching TRBD1 (6 bases). The CDR3 is made up of 13 amino acids. The germline V and J ends were trimmed by 6 bases and 4 bases, with 12 bases remaining between them.

The chain is built from TRBV13 and TRBJ1-6; tentative D call: TRBD1 (6 bases). Germline assignment: CDR1 PRHDT and CDR2 FYEKMQ (reference sequence). Trimming cost V 1 base and J 7 bases, with 14 bases left between them. The length of the CDR3 is 16 residues. The chain's CDR3 is CASSLVSGRGNSPLHF. CDR3 in DNA: TGTGCCAGCAGCTTAGTTTCGGGGAGGGGGAATTCACCCCTCCACTTT.

V usage is TRBV27 and J usage is TRBJ1-2; D may be TRBD1 (5 bases). Trimming removed 5 bases at V and 7 bases at J, with 14 bases between. The germline V gene encodes CDR1 MNHEY and CDR2 SMNVEV (reference sequence). This CDR3 spans 13 amino acids. The CDR3 bases are TGTGCCAGCAGTGGGGGGGTTGTTCGTGGCTACACCTTC. Protein product: CASSGGVVRGYTF.

V and J are TRBV7-2 and TRBJ2-1, with 8 bases fitting TRBD2. J was trimmed by 6 bases and V by 7 bases; bases with no gene match: 11. Germline V gene sequence: CDR1 SGHTA, CDR2 FQGNSA. The CDR3 is 15 residues long. The CDR3 here is CASTRPGGPRNEQFF. CDR3 coding DNA: TGTGCCAGCACAAGACCGGGGGGGCCTCGCAATGAGCAGTTCTTC.